Listed below are T cell receptor beta chains from one sample, sequenced in a study of response to subunit inactivated influenza vaccine. TCRdb processed the RT-PCR reads anew with MiXCR; each CDR3 protein has one entry. The sample has about 570,000 distinct CDR3 sequences, roughly 12% seen once. This material consisted of PBMCs from blood, taken on the day of vaccination. These receptors were taken from a man between 45 and 60 years old who received an inactivated influenza vaccine. Each CDR3 is given with its conserved first and last residue. The D gene is left open where the match is weak. Size values are once, few and many counts, or a class for expanded clones, and some rows have none.

J: TRBJ1-2; size: many; D: NA; V: TRBV21-1; CDR3: CASNYLLRDRGLGYTF; DNA: TGTGCCAGCAATTATCTCCTACGGGACAGGGGGCTGGGCTACACCTTC
J: TRBJ2-5; size: NA; D: TRBD2; V: TRBV12-3/TRBV12-4; CDR3: CASRSNSGGSQETQYF; DNA: TGTGCCAGCAGGTCGAATAGCGGGGGGAGCCAAGAGACCCAGTACTTC
J: TRBJ1-4; size: NA; D: NA; V: TRBV29-1; CDR3: CSVAEAGEKLFF; DNA: TGCAGCGTTGCAGAGGCGGGTGAAAAACTGTTTTTT
J: TRBJ1-1; size: NA; D: NA; V: TRBV29-1; CDR3: CSVEGRPPFGAFF; DNA: TGCAGCGTTGAAGGCAGGCCCCCCTTCGGAGCTTTCTTT
J: TRBJ2-5; size: many; D: NA; V: TRBV20-1; CDR3: CSANSGSFQETQYF; DNA: TGCAGTGCTAACTCCGGATCGTTCCAAGAGACCCAGTACTTC
J: TRBJ2-1; size: few; D: NA; V: TRBV7-3; CDR3: CASSPGAWDEQFF; DNA: TGTGCCAGCAGCCCAGGGGCTTGGGATGAGCAGTTCTTC
J: TRBJ2-1; size: NA; D: TRBD1; V: TRBV5-1; CDR3: CASSNEGAYSYNEQFF; DNA: TGCGCCAGCAGCAACGAGGGGGCCTACTCCTACAATGAGCAGTTCTTC
J: TRBJ1-2; size: few; D: NA; V: TRBV6-6; CDR3: CASRQPINYGYTF; DNA: TGTGCCTCCCGACAGCCAATTAACTATGGCTACACCTTC
J: TRBJ1-6; size: NA; D: NA; V: TRBV11-2; CDR3: CASSLYHGVGGGISPLHF; DNA: TGTGCCAGCAGCTTATACCACGGAGTTGGGGGCGGAATTTCACCCCTCCACTTT
J: TRBJ2-1; size: few; D: NA; V: TRBV12-3/TRBV12-4; CDR3: CASSPPYSEQFF; DNA: TGTGCCAGCAGCCCACCTTACAGTGAGCAGTTCTTC
J: TRBJ1-4; size: few; D: NA; V: TRBV7-2; CDR3: CASSLGALEKLFF; DNA: TGTGCCAGCAGCTTAGGGGCCTTAGAAAAACTGTTTTTT
J: TRBJ2-3; size: few; D: TRBD2; V: TRBV9; CDR3: CASSVRGRAGDTQYF; DNA: TGTGCCAGCAGCGTACGAGGGAGGGCTGGAGATACGCAGTATTTT
J: TRBJ1-2; size: NA; D: NA; V: TRBV6-2/TRBV6-3; CDR3: CASSFSRDGPSTF; DNA: TGTGCCAGCAGCTTCAGCCGAGACGGACCGTCCACCTTC
J: TRBJ1-2; size: many; D: NA; V: TRBV21-1; CDR3: CASSKPTNRGRPNYGYTF; DNA: TGTGCCAGCAGCAAACCTACTAACAGGGGGCGACCTAACTATGGCTACACCTTC
J: TRBJ2-7; size: few; D: NA; V: TRBV25-1; CDR3: CASSEFIYEQYF; DNA: TGTGCCAGCAGTGAATTCATTTACGAGCAGTACTTC
J: TRBJ1-6; size: NA; D: NA; V: TRBV4-3; CDR3: CASSQSVSYNSPLHF; DNA: TGCGCCAGCAGCCAATCGGTCTCCTATAATTCACCCCTCCACTTT
J: TRBJ2-1; size: NA; D: NA; V: TRBV5-6; CDR3: CASSLYQRGLGSNEQFF; DNA: TGTGCCAGCAGCCTCTACCAACGCGGACTGGGCAGCAATGAGCAGTTCTTC
J: TRBJ2-5; size: NA; D: NA; V: TRBV29-1; CDR3: CSVDHRGGF; DNA: TGCAGCGTTGATCACAGGGGGGGGTTC
J: TRBJ1-2; size: NA; D: TRBD1; V: TRBV20-1; CDR3: CSPTGTGGNGYTF; DNA: TGCAGTCCCACAGGGACAGGGGGCAATGGCTACACCTTC
J: TRBJ2-7; size: few; D: TRBD1; V: TRBV6-2/TRBV6-3; CDR3: CASSVDRVGEQYF; DNA: TGTGCCAGCAGTGTGGACAGGGTCGGTGAGCAGTACTTC
J: TRBJ2-5; size: NA; D: NA; V: TRBV28; CDR3: CASSLLVEETQYF; DNA: TGTGCCAGCAGTTTGCTAGTCGAAGAGACCCAGTACTTC
J: TRBJ1-5; size: NA; D: TRBD1; V: TRBV12-3/TRBV12-4; CDR3: CASSSDRDDQPQHF; DNA: TGTGCCAGCAGCTCGGACAGGGATGACCAGCCCCAGCATTTT
J: TRBJ2-5; size: few; D: NA; V: TRBV14; CDR3: CASSPIGLKETQYF; DNA: TGTGCCAGCAGCCCGATTGGACTCAAAGAGACCCAGTACTTC
J: TRBJ2-1; size: few; D: NA; V: TRBV10-3; CDR3: CAISRGPGLNNEQFF; DNA: TGTGCCATCAGCCGGGGACCAGGCTTAAACAATGAGCAGTTCTTC
J: TRBJ2-2; size: few; D: NA; V: TRBV12-3/TRBV12-4; CDR3: CASSLGRVQSGELFF; DNA: TGTGCCAGCAGTTTAGGGAGGGTTCAGTCCGGGGAGCTGTTTTTT
J: TRBJ1-5; size: NA; D: TRBD1; V: TRBV6-5; CDR3: CASSFWDRGNSNQPQHF; DNA: TGTGCCAGCAGTTTTTGGGACAGGGGAAATAGCAATCAGCCCCAGCATTTT
J: TRBJ2-5; size: NA; D: NA; V: TRBV7-9; CDR3: CASSYPLDSQETQYF; DNA: TGTGCCAGCAGCTACCCACTGGACAGCCAAGAGACCCAGTACTTC
J: TRBJ2-7; size: NA; D: TRBD1; V: TRBV20-1; CDR3: CSATTQGEFPYEQYF; DNA: TGCAGTGCTACCACCCAGGGGGAATTCCCTTACGAGCAGTACTTC